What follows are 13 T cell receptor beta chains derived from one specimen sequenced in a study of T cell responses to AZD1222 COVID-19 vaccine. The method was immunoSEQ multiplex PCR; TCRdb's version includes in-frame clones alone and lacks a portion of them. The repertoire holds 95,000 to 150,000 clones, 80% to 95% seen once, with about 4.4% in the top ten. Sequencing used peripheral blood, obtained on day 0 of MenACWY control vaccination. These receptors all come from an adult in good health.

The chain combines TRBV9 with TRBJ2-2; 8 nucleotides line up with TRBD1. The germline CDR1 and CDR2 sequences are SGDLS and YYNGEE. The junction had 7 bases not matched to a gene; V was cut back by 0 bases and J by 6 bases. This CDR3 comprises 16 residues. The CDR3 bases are TGTGCCAGCAGCGTAGAAGGCAGGGGGCGCGCCGGGGAGCTGTTTTTT. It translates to CASSVEGRGRAGELFF.

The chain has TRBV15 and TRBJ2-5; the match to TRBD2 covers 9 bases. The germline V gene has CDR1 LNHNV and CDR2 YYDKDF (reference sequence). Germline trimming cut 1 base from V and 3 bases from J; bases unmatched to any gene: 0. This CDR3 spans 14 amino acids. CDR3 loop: CATSRGLAEETQYF. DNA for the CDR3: TGTGCCACCAGCAGAGGACTAGCGGAAGAGACCCAGTACTTC.

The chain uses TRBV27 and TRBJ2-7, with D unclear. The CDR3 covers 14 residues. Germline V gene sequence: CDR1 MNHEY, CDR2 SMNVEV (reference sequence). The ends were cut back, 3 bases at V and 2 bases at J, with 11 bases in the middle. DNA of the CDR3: TGTGCCAGCAGTTTCAGTGAAGGGACCTACGAGCAGTACTTC. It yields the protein CASSFSEGTYEQYF.

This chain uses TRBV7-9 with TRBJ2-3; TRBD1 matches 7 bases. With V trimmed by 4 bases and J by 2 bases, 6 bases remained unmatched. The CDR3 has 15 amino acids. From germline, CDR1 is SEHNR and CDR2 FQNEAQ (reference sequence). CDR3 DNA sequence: TGTGCCAGCAGCTCAAAACAGGGGTTCACAGATACGCAGTATTTT. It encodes CASSSKQGFTDTQYF. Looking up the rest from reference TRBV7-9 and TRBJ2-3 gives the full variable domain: DTGVSQNPRHKITKRGQNVTFRCDPISEHNRLYWYRQTLGQGPEFLTYFQNEAQLEKSRLLSDRFSAERPKGSFSTLEIQRTEQGDSAMYLCASSSKQGFTDTQYFGPGTRLTVL.

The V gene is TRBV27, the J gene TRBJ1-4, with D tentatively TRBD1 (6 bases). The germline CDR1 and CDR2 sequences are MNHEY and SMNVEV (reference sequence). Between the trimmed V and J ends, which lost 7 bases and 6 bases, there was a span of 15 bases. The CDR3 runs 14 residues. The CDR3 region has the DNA TGTGCCAGCACCAAAGGGGGACTCCATGAAAAACTGTTTTTT. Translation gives CASTKGGLHEKLFF.

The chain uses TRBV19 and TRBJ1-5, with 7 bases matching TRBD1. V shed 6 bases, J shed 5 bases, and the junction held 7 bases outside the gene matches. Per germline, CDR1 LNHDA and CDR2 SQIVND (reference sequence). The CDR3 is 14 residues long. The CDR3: CASRRWQGDQPQHF. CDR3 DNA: TGTGCCAGTAGGAGGTGGCAGGGGGATCAGCCCCAGCATTTT.

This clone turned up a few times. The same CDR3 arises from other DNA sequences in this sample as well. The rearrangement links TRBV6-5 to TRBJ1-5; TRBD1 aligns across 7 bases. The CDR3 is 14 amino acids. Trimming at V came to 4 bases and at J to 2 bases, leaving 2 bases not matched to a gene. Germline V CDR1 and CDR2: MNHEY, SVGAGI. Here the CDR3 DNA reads TGTGCCAGCAGTTCCGACAGGGGCAATCAGCCCCAGCATTTT. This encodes CASSSDRGNQPQHF.

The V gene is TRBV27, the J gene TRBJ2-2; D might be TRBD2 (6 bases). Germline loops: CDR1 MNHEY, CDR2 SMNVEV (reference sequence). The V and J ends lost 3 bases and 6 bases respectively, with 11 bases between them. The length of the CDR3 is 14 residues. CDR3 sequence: CASSFLGGPGELFF. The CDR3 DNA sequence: TGTGCCAGCAGTTTCCTCGGGGGACCCGGGGAGCTGTTTTTT.

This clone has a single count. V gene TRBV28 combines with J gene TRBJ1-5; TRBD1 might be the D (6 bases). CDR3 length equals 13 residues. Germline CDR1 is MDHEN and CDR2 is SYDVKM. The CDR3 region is CGTKGVSFQPQHF. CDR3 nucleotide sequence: TGTGGGACAAAGGGGGTTAGTTTCCAGCCCCAGCATTTT. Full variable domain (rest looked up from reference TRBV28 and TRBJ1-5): DVKVTQSSRYLVKRTGEKVFLECVQDMDHENMFWYRQDPGLGLRLIYFSYDVKMKEKGDIPEGYSVSREKKERFSLILESASTNQTSMYLCGTKGVSFQPQHFGDGTRLSIL.

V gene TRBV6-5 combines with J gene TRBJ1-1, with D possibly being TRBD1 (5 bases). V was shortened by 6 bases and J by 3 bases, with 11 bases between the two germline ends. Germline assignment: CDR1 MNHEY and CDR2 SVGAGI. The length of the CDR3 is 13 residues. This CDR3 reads CASSLRGDTEAFF. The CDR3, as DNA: TGTGCCAGCAGCTTAAGAGGGGACACTGAAGCTTTCTTT.

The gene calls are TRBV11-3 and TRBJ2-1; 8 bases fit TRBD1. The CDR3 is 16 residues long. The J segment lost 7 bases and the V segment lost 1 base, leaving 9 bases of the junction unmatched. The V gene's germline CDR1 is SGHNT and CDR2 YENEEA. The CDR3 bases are TGTGCCAGCAGCTTAGGGACAGGGAGTATACTGAATGAGCAGTTCTTC. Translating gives CASSLGTGSILNEQFF.

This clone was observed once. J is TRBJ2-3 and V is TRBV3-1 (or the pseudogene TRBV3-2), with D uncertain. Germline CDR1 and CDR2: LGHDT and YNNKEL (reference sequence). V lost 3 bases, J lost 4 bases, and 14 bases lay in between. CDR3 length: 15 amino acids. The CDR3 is CASSHGYSRADTQYF. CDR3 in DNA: TGTGCCAGCAGCCATGGTTATTCCCGAGCAGATACGCAGTATTTT.

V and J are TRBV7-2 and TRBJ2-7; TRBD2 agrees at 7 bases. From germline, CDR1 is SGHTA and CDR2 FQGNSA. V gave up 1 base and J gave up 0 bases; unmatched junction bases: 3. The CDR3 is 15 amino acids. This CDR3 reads CASSLDGRLSYEQYF. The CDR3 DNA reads TGTGCCAGCAGCTTAGACGGGAGGCTCTCCTACGAGCAGTACTTC.